The clone carrying this TCR beta chain has a handful of counts. As yet, its antigen is unknown. Researchers used 5'RACE with constant-segment primers to make TCR alpha and TCR beta cDNA libraries that carry sample barcodes and UMIs. TCRdb analysed the 5' RACE reads with MiXCR anew, one entry per CDR3 protein. The sample includes about 470,000 distinct CDR3 sequences, 15% to 20% seen only once; the top ten take 9% to 15%. The entry originates in a study of T-cell memory formation after mild COVID-19. On the study more broadly: In these data, TCR clusters were largely donor specific. Study-level points and caveats: Contracting clones from day 15 to 85 showed balanced CD4/CD8; later expanders favored CD4+. Mainly in CM and EM were contracting CD4+ clones; CD8+ were in EMRA.

V was clipped by 4 bases and J by 1 base; unmatched bases: 8. The germline V gene has CDR1 SQVTM and CDR2 ANQGSEA. CDR3 length: 15 amino acids. The clonotype was recovered from an adult woman who had mild COVID-19 (a few samples of this study predate the infection). Cell type and time point are not known. V and J are TRBV29-1 and TRBJ2-5, with 8 bases that match TRBD1. Input material: PBMCs or a T cell subset sorted from them (not recorded which). The chain's CDR3 is CSVGGPGQAQETQYF. CDR3 DNA sequence: TGCAGCGTTGGGGGGCCGGGACAGGCCCAAGAGACCCAGTACTTC.